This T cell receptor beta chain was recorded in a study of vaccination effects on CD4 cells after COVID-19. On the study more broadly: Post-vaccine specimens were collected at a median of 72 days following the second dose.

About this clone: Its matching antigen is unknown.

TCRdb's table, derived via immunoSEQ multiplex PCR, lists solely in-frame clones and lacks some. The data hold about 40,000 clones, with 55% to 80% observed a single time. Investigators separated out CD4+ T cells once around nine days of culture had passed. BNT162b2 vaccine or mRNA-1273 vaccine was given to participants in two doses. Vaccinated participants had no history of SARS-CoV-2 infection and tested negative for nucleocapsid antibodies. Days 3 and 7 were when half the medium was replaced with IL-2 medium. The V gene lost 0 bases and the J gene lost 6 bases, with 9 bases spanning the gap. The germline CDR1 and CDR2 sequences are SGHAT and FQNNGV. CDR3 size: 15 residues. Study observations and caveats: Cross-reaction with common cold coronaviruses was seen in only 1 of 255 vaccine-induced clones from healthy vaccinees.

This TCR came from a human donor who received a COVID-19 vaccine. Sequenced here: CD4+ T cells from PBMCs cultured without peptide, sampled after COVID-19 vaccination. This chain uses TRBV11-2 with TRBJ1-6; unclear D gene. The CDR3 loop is CASSLEGIGNSPLHF. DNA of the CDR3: TGTGCCAGCAGCTTAGAGGGTATCGGTAATTCACCCCTCCACTTT.